One sample yielded the 12 T cell receptor gamma chains listed below, sequenced in a study of γδ T cells in repeated Plasmodium falciparum infection. Gammadelta T cells were flow-sorted from PBMC into Vgamma9/Vdelta2+ and Vdelta2-negative populations for bulk analysis. TCRdb made new clone calls on the multiplex PCR reads using CATT. The repertoire includes 25,000 to 35,000 gamma-chain clones, 1.4% of them detected once, and approximately 19% sits in the top ten. Input material: gamma-delta T cells from blood. These receptors were obtained from a pool of human donors (malaria-infected and uninfected, not separated).

Many counts were recorded for this clone. This probably arose from a read error, given a far larger clone one base away. Additional DNA sequences in this sample encode the identical CDR3. The J gene is uncalled and the V gene is TRGV9. This CDR3 has 13 amino acids. CDR1 GITISATS and CDR2 ISYDGTV come from the germline V gene (reference sequence). The CDR3 is CALWEPIGNKKLF. CDR3 nucleotides: TGTGCCTTGTGGGAGCCTATCGGGAATAAGAAGCTCTTT.

This clone was detected only a few times. The protein that TCRdb holds for this DNA derives from a much larger clone and differs from the translated DNA at residue 11, which likely indicates a read error; the protein shown here is translated from the DNA. Other DNA sequences from this sample encode an identical CDR3 as well. The J gene is uncalled and the V gene is TRGV9. The CDR3 loop spans 13 amino acids. Germline CDR1 reads GITISATS; CDR2 reads ISYDGTV (reference sequence). CDR3 sequence reads: CALWEAPLYKELF. The CDR3 DNA reads TGTGCCTTGTGGGAGGCGCCCCTTTATAAGGAACTCTTT.

The table lists this clone with a few counts. A far larger clone is off by one base, so a read error is likely. Other DNA sequences of this sample code for an identical CDR3. The rearrangement joins TRGV9 to TRGJP. Germline matching of the DNA provided the J gene here, since TCRdb leaves it blank. CDR1 and CDR2 (germline): GITISATS, ISYDGTV (reference sequence). This CDR3 has 19 residues. The CDR3 sequence is CALWEVHLVRELGKKIKVF. In nucleotides, the CDR3 is TGTGCCTTATGGGAGGTGCATTTGGTGAGGGAGTTGGGCAAAAAAATCAAGGTATTT.

Points on this clone: A much larger clone lies one base from this, so it may be a read error. The V and J genes are TRGV2 and TRGJ1 or TRGJ2. TCRdb offers no J gene call, so here the DNA was matched to germline to obtain one. The length of the CDR3 is 14 residues. The germline gives CDR1 EGSNGY, CDR2 YDSYNSKV. The CDR3 loop is CATWDGPSYYRKLF. For the CDR3, the DNA is TGTGCCACCTGGGACGGGCCCAGTTATTATAGGAAACTCTTT.

On this clone itself: A read error likely explains this, since a far larger clone differs by one base. It is unclear where the CDR3 begins or ends on the DNA, so no DNA is shown, and the CDR3 is as TCRdb lists it. Other DNA sequences in this specimen translate into the identical CDR3. Here the V gene is TRGV9, but the J gene went uncalled. The CDR3 spans 29 amino acids, including both terminal residues. In germline, CDR1 is GITISATS, CDR2 ISYDGTV (reference sequence). Here the CDR3 reads CALWVIIRNSLAVEQHLLSQVSIGRIQHF.

This clone came up a few times. This likely stems from a read error, as it lies one base from a far larger clone. The sample has other DNA sequences that encode this CDR3 too. The V gene corresponds to TRGV3; no J gene was called. The CDR3 is 17 amino acids. Germline V gene data show CDR1 as VTNTFY and CDR2 as YDVSTARD (reference sequence). The CDR3 reads CATWDRRQPVNYYKKLF. CDR3 DNA sequence: TGTGCCACCTGGGACAGGCGACAGCCCGTGAATTATTATAAAAAACTCTTT.

The table lists this clone with many counts. TCRdb's entry gives the protein of a much larger clone, which mismatches this DNA's translation at residue 5, likely from a read error; the protein reported here is translated from the DNA. Other nucleotide sequences from this sample produce the same CDR3. V gene TRGV9 combines with J gene TRGJP. Germline values: CDR1 GITISATS, CDR2 ISYDGTV (reference sequence). V lost 5 bases and J lost 4; bases outside the gene matches: 5. This CDR3 spans 16 amino acids. The CDR3 DNA reads TGTGCCTTGTGGGGGACTCAAGAGTTGGGCAAAAAAATCAAGGTATTT. Its translation is CALWGTQELGKKIKVF.

This clone is medium-sized. Other DNA sequences in this sample translate to the same CDR3. V and J are TRGV9 and TRGJ1 or TRGJ2. Unmatched junction bases numbered 17, after V lost 0 bases and J lost 0 bases. Germline CDR1 and CDR2: GITISATS and ISYDGTV (reference sequence). The CDR3 spans 19 residues. CDR3 sequence reads: CALWEVHAYYLQNYYKKLF. The CDR3 nucleotides are TGTGCCTTGTGGGAGGTGCACGCCTACTACTTGCAGAATTATTATAAGAAACTCTTT.

Concerning this clone itself: TCRdb has a much larger clone's protein, which differs at residue 4 from the translation of this DNA, likely because of a read error; what is shown is the protein translated from the DNA. The same CDR3 arises from other DNA sequences in this sample as well. This sequence joins TRGV9 and TRGJ1 or TRGJ2. The J gene was missing in TCRdb and was found by matching the end of the DNA to germline. CDR3 length: 14 residues. Germline V gene sequence: CDR1 GITISATS, CDR2 ISYDGTV (reference sequence). The CDR3 DNA sequence: TGTGCCTTGCGGGAGGCCGTAAGTTATTATAAGAAACTCTTT. This codes for CALREAVSYYKKLF.

Worth noting for this clone: The protein TCRdb lists belongs to a much larger clone and differs from this DNA's translation at residue 19, which points to a read error; the protein shown is made from the DNA. V gene TRGV4 was called; the J gene was not. Germline CDR1 and CDR2: EGSTGY and YDSYTSSV. There are 21 residues in the CDR3. The CDR3 DNA reads as TGTGCCACCTGGGATGGGCCGGTTTCGACGGAGGGCTACGAGGCAACACCTAAGGAACTCTTT. Protein product: CATWDGPVSTEGYEATPKELF.

In regard to this clone: It differs at one base from a far larger clone, so likely a read error. This specimen includes other DNA sequences encoding the same CDR3. The gene calls are TRGV9 and TRGJ1 or TRGJ2. TCRdb leaves out the J gene; it was filled in here by matching the DNA to germline. This CDR3 is built from 10 residues. The V gene's germline CDR1 is GITISATS and CDR2 ISYDGTV (reference sequence). The ends lost 12 bases at V and 8 bases at J; junction bases unmatched: 10. Here the CDR3 reads CALEPNKKLF. For the CDR3, the DNA is TGTGCCCTGGAACCTAATAAGAAACTCTTT.

With respect to this clone: TCRdb's protein for this DNA is that of a much larger clone and differs from the translation at residue 13, likely a read error; the protein shown is the DNA translation. The V gene is TRGV4, the J gene TRGJ1 or TRGJ2. In the absence of a J gene in TCRdb, the DNA was matched to germline to assign it here. Germline CDR1 and CDR2: EGSTGY and YDSYTSSV. V lost 1 base, J lost 12 bases, and 27 bases stayed unmatched. The CDR3 totals 18 residues. CDR3 bases: TGTGCCACCTGGGATGGCTCGAGCTGCGTGGGATTGAGTTGTGTGAAACTCTTT. Protein sequence: CATWDGSSCVGLSCVKLF.